Shown below are 18 T cell receptor beta chains from a single sample sequenced in a study of control samples from healthy donors and cancer patients. Sequenced by immunoSEQ multiplex PCR; TCRdb stores in-frame clones only, minus some. The sample yields some 170,000 clones, under 96% seen once. Source material: blood. The receptors stem from a woman aged 25 to 39 in good health.

The gene calls are TRBV6-5 and TRBJ2-3; D remains unclear. The CDR3 has 12 residues. Trimming took 5 bases from V and 9 from J, leaving 12 bases between them. Germline V gene sequence: CDR1 MNHEY, CDR2 SVGAGI. As DNA, the CDR3 is TGTGCCAGCAGTCCCCGCAGAGGCACGCAGTATTTT. Translated: CASSPRRGTQYF.

The genes are TRBV6-5 and TRBJ2-2; either TRBD1 or TRBD2 may fit D (5 bases each). The CDR3 runs 16 residues. V lost 4 bases and J lost 5, with 17 bases in between. Germline values: CDR1 MNHEY, CDR2 SVGAGI. The CDR3 nucleotides are TGTGCCAGCAGTTCATATTACGGGGCCAGGACCGGGGAGCTGTTTTTT. This sequence encodes CASSSYYGARTGELFF.

The chain has TRBV6-5 and TRBJ1-4; possible D gene TRBD1, 6 bases. The CDR3 has 14 amino acids. Trimming stripped 6 bases from V and 4 bases from J, with 12 bases between. In germline, CDR1 is MNHEY, CDR2 SVGAGI. CDR3 amino acids: CASRAGVYNEKLFF. The CDR3 DNA follows: TGTGCCAGCAGAGCAGGGGTGTATAATGAAAAACTGTTTTTT.

V is TRBV28 and J is TRBJ1-4; D not certain. The germline V gene encodes CDR1 MDHEN and CDR2 SYDVKM. This CDR3 region has 16 residues. Trimming removed 4 bases from V and 8 bases from J, with 20 bases in between. CDR3 sequence (DNA): TGTGCCAGCAGTTCTGGGATGGGATTTACGAGGGAAAAACTGTTTTTT. Protein sequence: CASSSGMGFTREKLFF.

V usage is TRBV3-1 (or the pseudogene TRBV3-2) and J usage is TRBJ2-7; the D gene is possibly TRBD2 (6 bases). Germline CDR1 is LGHDT and CDR2 is YNNKEL (reference sequence). This CDR3 region has 17 residues. V gave up 0 bases and J gave up 0 bases, with 15 bases separating them. The CDR3 nucleotides read TGTGCCAGCAGCCAAGATCTTCTAAGCGGGTCCTCCTACGAGCAGTACTTC. Residues: CASSQDLLSGSSYEQYF.

J is TRBJ1-6 and V is TRBV30; no firm D call. The CDR3 length is 12 residues. With 3 bases removed from V and 7 bases from J, the gap between germline ends came to 7 bases. Germline-derived CDR1 and CDR2 are GTSNPN and SVGIG (reference sequence). The CDR3 DNA is TGTGCCTGGAGGTCCCTAAATTCACCCCTCCACTTT. Its translation: CAWRSLNSPLHF.

The gene calls are TRBV27 and TRBJ2-2, with 13 nucleotides matching TRBD2. The CDR3 has 18 residues. V trimming: 4 bases; J trimming: 2 bases; junction bases outside the gene matches: 7. CDR1 is MNHEY, CDR2 SMNVEV, per germline (reference sequence). The CDR3 region is CASSSTGTSGVNTGELFF. The CDR3 region has the DNA TGTGCCAGCAGTTCAACCGGGACTAGCGGGGTAAACACCGGGGAGCTGTTTTTT.

The chain carries TRBV19 and TRBJ2-5; TRBD2 matches 9 bases. The CDR3 loop spans 16 amino acids. The J segment lost 2 bases and the V segment lost 0 bases, leaving 4 bases of the junction unmatched. Per the germline V gene, CDR1 is LNHDA and CDR2 is SQIVND (reference sequence). The CDR3 loop is CASSIDLAGAQETQYF. The DNA of the CDR3 is TGTGCCAGTAGTATAGATTTAGCGGGAGCGCAAGAGACCCAGTACTTC.

The chain couples TRBV18 to TRBJ1-3; possible D gene TRBD1, 6 bases. This CDR3 has 17 amino acids. Trimming took 0 bases from V and 4 from J, leaving 16 bases between them. Germline CDR1 reads KGHSH; CDR2 reads LQKENI. DNA of the CDR3: TGTGCCAGCTCACCACCATCTGGGGGCTCGGGAGGAAACACCATATATTTT. Translating it yields CASSPPSGGSGGNTIYF.

The chain joins TRBV19 to TRBJ2-5; D tentatively fits TRBD1 or TRBD2 (7 bases each). The germline gives CDR1 LNHDA, CDR2 SQIVND (reference sequence). V was clipped by 5 bases and J by 4 bases, with 17 bases between them. The CDR3 length is 15 residues. Written as DNA, the CDR3 is TGTGCCAGTAGTTCGAGCGGGACAGTCATAGAGACCCAGTACTTC. Translated, it gives CASSSSGTVIETQYF.

The chain links TRBV28 to TRBJ1-1, with a weak D call TRBD1 (5 bases). This CDR3 has 13 amino acids. From germline, CDR1 is MDHEN and CDR2 SYDVKM. Between the trimmed V and J ends, which lost 11 bases and 5 bases, there was a span of 18 bases. The CDR3 spells CAGASGRSTEAFF. Here the CDR3 DNA reads TGTGCCGGGGCCTCGGGGAGGTCGACTGAAGCTTTCTTT.

The chain joins TRBV4-1 to TRBJ1-6; weak D call: TRBD1 (5 bases). V gave up 0 bases and J gave up 12 bases, with 18 bases separating them. This CDR3 has 16 amino acids. Germline V lookup: CDR1 MGHRA, CDR2 YSYEKL. The CDR3 loop reads CASSQEIVGGPRPLHF. The CDR3 nucleotides read TGCGCCAGCAGCCAAGAAATTGTGGGGGGACCCAGACCCCTCCACTTT.

The rearrangement links TRBV14 to TRBJ1-5; 7 bases are shared with TRBD1. In germline, CDR1 is SGHDN, CDR2 FVKESK. Trimming cost V 1 base and J 4 bases; bases outside gene matches: 4. This CDR3 contains 15 residues. The DNA of the CDR3 is TGTGCCAGCAGCCAAGGTACAGGGGTTAATCAGCCCCAGCATTTT. It encodes CASSQGTGVNQPQHF.

The genes are TRBV5-1 and TRBJ2-1, with 8 bases aligning to TRBD2. Germline trimming cut 7 bases from V and 8 bases from J; bases unmatched to any gene: 8. The germline gives CDR1 SGHRS, CDR2 YFSETQ. The CDR3 is 13 residues long. The CDR3 sequence is CASGRAGVYEQFF. CDR3 coding DNA: TGCGCCAGCGGTCGAGCGGGGGTTTATGAGCAGTTCTTC.

The table lists this clone with a count of one. The rearrangement links TRBV6-4 to TRBJ2-3, with D perhaps being TRBD1 or TRBD2 (5 bases each). V lost 3 bases and J 4 bases, leaving 14 bases between the germline ends. The CDR3 runs to 15 residues. CDR1 is MRHNA and CDR2 is SNTAGT in the germline V gene. Here the CDR3 reads CASSEVGARADTQYF. The CDR3 DNA sequence: TGTGCCAGCAGTGAAGTCGGGGCTAGGGCAGATACGCAGTATTTT.

The J gene is TRBJ2-1, the V gene TRBV5-1; 10 bases fit TRBD1. The ends lost 4 bases at V and 2 bases at J; junction bases unmatched: 3. This CDR3 is 15 amino acids long. Germline V gene data show CDR1 as SGHRS and CDR2 as YFSETQ. CDR3 residues: CASSATGGTYNEQFF. CDR3 DNA: TGCGCCAGCAGCGCGACAGGGGGCACCTACAATGAGCAGTTCTTC.

This clone showed up just a few times. J is TRBJ1-3 and V is TRBV6-1; a weak D match, TRBD1 (5 bases). Trimming shortened V by 2 bases and J by 4 bases, and 12 bases separated the two germline ends. The CDR3 is 15 amino acids. Germline V gene data show CDR1 as MNHNS and CDR2 as SASEGT. The CDR3 nucleotides are TGTGCCAGCAGTGAACGGGGGGGTTGGGGAAACACCATATATTTT. Protein sequence: CASSERGGWGNTIYF.

The chain uses TRBV5-6 and TRBJ2-3; 8 nucleotides agree with TRBD1. The junction had 2 bases not matched to a gene; V was cut back by 3 bases and J by 2 bases. This CDR3 region has 14 residues. Per germline, CDR1 SGHDT and CDR2 YYEEEE. The CDR3 sequence: CASSWDRTTDTQYF. CDR3 DNA: TGTGCCAGCAGCTGGGACAGGACCACAGATACGCAGTATTTT.